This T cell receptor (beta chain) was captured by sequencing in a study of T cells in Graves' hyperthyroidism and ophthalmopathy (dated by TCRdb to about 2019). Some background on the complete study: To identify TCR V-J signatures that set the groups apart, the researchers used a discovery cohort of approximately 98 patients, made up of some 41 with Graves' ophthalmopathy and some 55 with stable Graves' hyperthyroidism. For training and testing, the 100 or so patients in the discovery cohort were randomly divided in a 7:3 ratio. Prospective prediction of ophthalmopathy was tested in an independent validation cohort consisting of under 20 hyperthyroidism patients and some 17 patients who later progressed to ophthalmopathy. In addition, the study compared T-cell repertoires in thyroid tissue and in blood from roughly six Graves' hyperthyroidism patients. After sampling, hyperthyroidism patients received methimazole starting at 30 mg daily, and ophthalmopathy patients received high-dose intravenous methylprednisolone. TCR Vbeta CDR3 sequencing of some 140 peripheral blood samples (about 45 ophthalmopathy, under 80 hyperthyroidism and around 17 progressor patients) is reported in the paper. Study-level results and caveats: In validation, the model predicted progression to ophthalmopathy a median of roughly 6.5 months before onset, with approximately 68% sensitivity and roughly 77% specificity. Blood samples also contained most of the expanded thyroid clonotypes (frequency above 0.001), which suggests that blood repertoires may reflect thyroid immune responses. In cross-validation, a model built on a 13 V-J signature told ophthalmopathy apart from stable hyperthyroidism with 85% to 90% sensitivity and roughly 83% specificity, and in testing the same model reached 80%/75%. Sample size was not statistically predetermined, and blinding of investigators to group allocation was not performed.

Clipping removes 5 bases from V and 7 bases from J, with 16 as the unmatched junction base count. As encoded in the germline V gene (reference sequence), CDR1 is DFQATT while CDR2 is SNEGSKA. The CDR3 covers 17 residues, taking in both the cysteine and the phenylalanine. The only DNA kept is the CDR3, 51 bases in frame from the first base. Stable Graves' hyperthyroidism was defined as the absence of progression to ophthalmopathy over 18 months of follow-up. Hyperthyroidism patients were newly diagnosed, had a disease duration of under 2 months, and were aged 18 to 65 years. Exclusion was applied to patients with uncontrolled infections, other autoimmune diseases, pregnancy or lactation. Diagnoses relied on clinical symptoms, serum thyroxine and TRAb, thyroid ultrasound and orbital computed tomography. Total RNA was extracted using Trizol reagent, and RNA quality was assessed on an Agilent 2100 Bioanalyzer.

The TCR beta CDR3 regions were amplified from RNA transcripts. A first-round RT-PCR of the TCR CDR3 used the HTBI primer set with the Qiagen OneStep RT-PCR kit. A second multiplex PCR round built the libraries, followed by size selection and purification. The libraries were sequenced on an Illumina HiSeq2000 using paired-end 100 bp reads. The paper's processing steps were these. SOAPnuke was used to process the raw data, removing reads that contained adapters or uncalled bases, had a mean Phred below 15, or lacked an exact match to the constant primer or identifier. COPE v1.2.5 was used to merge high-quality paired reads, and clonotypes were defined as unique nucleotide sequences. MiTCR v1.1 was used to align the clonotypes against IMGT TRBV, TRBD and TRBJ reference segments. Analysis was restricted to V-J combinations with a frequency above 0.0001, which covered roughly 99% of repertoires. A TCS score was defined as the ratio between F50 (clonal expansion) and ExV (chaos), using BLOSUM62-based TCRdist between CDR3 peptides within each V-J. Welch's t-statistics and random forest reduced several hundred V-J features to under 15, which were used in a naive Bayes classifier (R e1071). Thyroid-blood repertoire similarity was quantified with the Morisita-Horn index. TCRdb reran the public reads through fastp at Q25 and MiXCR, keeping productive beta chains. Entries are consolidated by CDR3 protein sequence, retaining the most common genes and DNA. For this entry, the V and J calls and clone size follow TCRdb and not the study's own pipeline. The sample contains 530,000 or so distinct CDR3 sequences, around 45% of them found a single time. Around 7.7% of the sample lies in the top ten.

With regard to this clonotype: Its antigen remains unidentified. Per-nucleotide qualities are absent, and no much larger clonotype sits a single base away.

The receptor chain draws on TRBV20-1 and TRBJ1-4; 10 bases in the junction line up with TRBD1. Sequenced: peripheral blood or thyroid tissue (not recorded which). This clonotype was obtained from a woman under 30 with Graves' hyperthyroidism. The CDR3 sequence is CSASPPGQGMVTEKLFF. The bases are TGCAGTGCTTCCCCTCCGGGACAGGGGATGGTCACTGAAAAACTGTTTTTT.